Sequencing of this T cell receptor beta chain was carried out in a study of CXCR3-negative and CXCR3-positive naive CD8 T cells. Notes on the study in general: When CXCR3-positive naive cells were set against CXCR3-negative naive cells, the former had more hydrophobic TRB CDR3s. Each naive subset displayed comparably high diversity, whereas memory CD8+ cells displayed much lower diversity.

Per germline, CDR1 MNHEY and CDR2 SVGAGI. CDR3 length: 13 residues. With respect to this clonotype: Its antigen remains unidentified.

5' RACE with UMI labels generated the TRB cDNA libraries. TCRdb re-called the 5' RACE reads, yielding one record per CDR3 amino acid sequence without DNA. The sample table includes approximately 96,000 distinct CDR3 sequences. The chain joins TRBV6-5 to TRBJ2-1; the D call from TCRdb, TRBD1, cannot be confirmed without DNA. The sequence was obtained from a human donor in good health. Some clones in this sample may be carry-over from other donors' samples. The sequenced sample was naive CXCR3+ CD8+ T cells from blood. Subset given: CD45RO-CCR7+CD27+CD95- naive CD8+ T cells expressing CXCR3 (TNR3+). The CDR3 region is CASTDTGYNEQFF.